This TCR beta chain was recorded in a study of CD8 T cells in ankylosing spondylitis. Findings and limits, study-wide: The study looked at matched synovial fluid samples from ankylosing spondylitis patients. Disease-linked clones were reported to be significantly enriched there. What appeared characteristic of ankylosing spondylitis blood was a TCR beta motif of fewer than ten highly homologous variants.

The authors made TCR beta libraries by quantitative 5'-RACE with molecular barcodes. TCRdb analysed the 5' RACE reads with MiXCR anew, one entry per CDR3 protein. The table lists a few hundred thousand distinct CDR3 sequences, approximately 20% of them singletons. This clonotype was recorded at least ten times. The antigen is not known. Germline trimming cut 4 bases from V and 2 bases from J; bases unmatched to any gene: 6. The CDR3 runs 16 residues. CDR1 KGHDR and CDR2 SFDVKD come from the germline V gene. Sequenced input: blood, either unsorted or a sorted T cell fraction (not recorded which). The genes are TRBV24-1 and TRBJ2-1; 8 bases line up with TRBD2. The sequence was obtained from a male donor with ankylosing spondylitis. CDR3 DNA: TGTGCCACCAGTGACATGAGCGGGGGCGCCTACAATGAGCAGTTCTTC. Amino acids: CATSDMSGGAYNEQFF.